The clone carrying this T cell receptor beta chain was seen only a few times. Its antigen is currently unknown. This specimen comes from a study of immune evolution from preneoplasia to lung adenocarcinoma. Overall study: HLA loss of heterozygosity: less than 9% AIS, around 16% MIA, about 30% ADC, none AAH. Points from the study as a whole: Clonality was highest in normal lung, lower in later-stage lesions apparently. Top clone frequencies peaked in normal lung, apparently declining through invasive adenocarcinoma.

Germline lookup yields CDR1 SGDLS and CDR2 YYNGEE. Trimming took off 3 bases at V and 9 bases at J, with 19 bases between the two ends. This CDR3 is built from 15 residues. Clones were read by immunoSEQ multiplex PCR, and TCRdb kept only the in-frame ones, dropping some. This sample has around 15,000 clones; 80% to 90% occur once, and the top ten carry roughly 2.6%. The specimen was FFPE invasive lung adenocarcinoma tissue. This chain links TRBV9 with TRBJ2-1; tentatively, D is TRBD1 or TRBD2 (5 bases each). This TCR came from a person aged 65 to 85 with invasive lung adenocarcinoma. The DNA for the CDR3 is TGTGCCAGCAGCGGCGCTGACCCTCCGAGGGGTGAGCAGTTCTTC. Residues: CASSGADPPRGEQFF.